This is a list of T cell receptor beta chains from one sample in a study of CD8 T cells in Susac syndrome. MiXCR, applied by TCRdb to the immunoSEQ multiplex PCR reads, yields one record per CDR3 protein. The repertoire holds 200,000 to 300,000 distinct CDR3 sequences, about 95% seen once, with 0.08% to 0.11% in the top ten. Sequencing was carried out using CD4+ T cells from PBMCs. The origin of the receptors is a human donor with Susac syndrome. Both conserved end residues are part of each CDR3. The D gene is left open where the match is weak. Clone size, where shown, is once, few, many, or a class for clones that have expanded.

.	TRBV20-1	.	TRBJ2-5	TGCAGTCCCGGCCCAATAAAACAAGAGACCCAGTACTTC	CSPGPIKQETQYF
.	TRBV30	.	TRBJ2-4	TGTGCCTGGAGTGTGTCGTTAGCGGTACTAGCCAAAAACATTCAGTACTTC	CAWSVSLAVLAKNIQYF
.	TRBV20-1	.	TRBJ2-5	TGCAGTGCAGAGGGAGGGGGTGAGACCCAGTACTTC	CSAEGGGETQYF
.	TRBV28	.	TRBJ2-1	TGTGCCAGCAGTCTACTAGTTTTTGGGAAAACAGGGAATGAGCAGTTCTTC	CASSLLVFGKTGNEQFF
.	TRBV25-1	.	TRBJ1-1	TGTGCCAGCAGCCTGCGGGGGACCGACACTGAAGCTTTCTTT	CASSLRGTDTEAFF
.	TRBV20-1	.	TRBJ2-7	TGCAGTGCCGTAACGGACAGCTACGAGCAGTACTTC	CSAVTDSYEQYF
.	TRBV12-3/TRBV12-4	.	TRBJ1-2	TGTGCCAGCAGTTTAGAGGGAACAACGGCTTATGGCTACACCTTC	CASSLEGTTAYGYTF
.	TRBV29-1	.	TRBJ2-3	TGCAGCGTTGAGAAAACAGATACGCAGTATTTT	CSVEKTDTQYF
.	TRBV20-1	.	TRBJ2-7	TGCAGTGCTAGGGACTGGACCTACGAGCAGTACTTC	CSARDWTYEQYF
.	TRBV29-1	.	TRBJ2-5	TGCAGCGCCCTTGGGGCGGGAAACCAAGAGACCCAGTACTTC	CSALGAGNQETQYF
.	TRBV4-2	.	TRBJ1-5	TGTGCCAGCAGCCAAGATAAGTCAAATCAGCCCCAGCATTTT	CASSQDKSNQPQHF
.	TRBV29-1	TRBD1	TRBJ2-3	TGCAGCGACTACAATGGGCAGGGGGACGCAGATACGCAGTATTTT	CSDYNGQGDADTQYF
.	TRBV28	.	TRBJ1-1	TGTGCCAGCAGTCTACATACAGGGAACACTGAAGCTTTCTTT	CASSLHTGNTEAFF
.	TRBV9	.	TRBJ1-5	TGTGCCAGCAGCCCAAGCGAGGAACAGCCCCAGCATTTT	CASSPSEEQPQHF
.	TRBV29-1	.	TRBJ2-3	TGCAGCGTTGCCAGGATTACAGACACAGATACGCAGTATTTT	CSVARITDTDTQYF
.	TRBV4-2	.	TRBJ2-1	TGTGCCAGCAGCCAACAACTAGAAACCAATGAGCAGTTCTTC	CASSQQLETNEQFF
.	TRBV24-1	.	TRBJ2-4	TGTGCCACCAGTGACCCCTTCGCTCGGGCGGGGAGAAACATTCAGTACTTC	CATSDPFARAGRNIQYF
.	TRBV29-1	.	TRBJ2-4	TGCAGCGTCGCAGAAGGGGAAAACATTCAGTACTTC	CSVAEGENIQYF
few	TRBV7-9	.	TRBJ2-7	TGTGCCAGCAGTTTAGCTGGGGGCGGCTACGAGCAGTACTTC	CASSLAGGGYEQYF
.	TRBV24-1	.	TRBJ2-6	TGTGCCACCAGTTCTCCCGGCCGCCTGGGGGCCAACGTCCTGACTTTC	CATSSPGRLGANVLTF
.	TRBV19	.	TRBJ2-4	TGTGCCAGTAGTATAGCCGGCAGAGTCAAAAACATTCAGTACTTC	CASSIAGRVKNIQYF
.	TRBV7-8	TRBD1	TRBJ1-2	TGTGCCAGCAGCGTCACCGACAGGGCCTGTGGCTACACCTTC	CASSVTDRACGYTF
.	TRBV21-1	.	TRBJ1-1	TGTGCCAGCATGAAAAGCCTTCGCCGGAACGCTGAAGCTTTCTTT	CASMKSLRRNAEAFF